This T cell receptor (beta chain) appears in the sequencing data of a study of T cell responses to AZD1222 COVID-19 vaccine. Study-wide results and caveats: Across the whole spike, CD4 TCRs peaked at regions 160-218 and 743-854. Only 5 or 6 people who got AZD1222 tested seropositive at baseline.

About this clone: The antigen remains undetermined.

V gave up 8 bases and J gave up 5 bases; unmatched junction bases: 0. There are 13 residues in the CDR3. Germline values: CDR1 MDHEN, CDR2 SYDVKM. The table came from immunoSEQ multiplex PCR; TCRdb's copy has only in-frame clones and leaves some out. The sample consists of about 94,000 clones, approximately 87% of them appearing once. Second doses at about 4 or about 12 weeks were pooled. The chain couples TRBV28 to TRBJ2-2, with TRBD2 identical over 12 bases. This TCR was recovered from an adult who received the AZD1222 COVID-19 vaccine. Here the sequenced sample was peripheral blood, taken 28 days after the second AZD1222 dose. CDR3 amino acids: CASGTSGTGELFF. The CDR3 region has the DNA TGTGCCAGCGGGACTAGCGGGACCGGGGAGCTGTTTTTT.